Below, one T cell receptor beta chain is given with its context. No antigen is known for it. The length of the CDR3 is 15 residues. V dropped 0 bases and J dropped 0; count of bases not matched to a gene: 2. Germline assignment: CDR1 LGHNA and CDR2 YNFKEQ. This record comes from a study of cytomegalovirus exposure and HLA in healthy donors. Overall study findings and caveats: Highly shared sequence variants in one cluster were likely a sequencing artifact.

PCR used 60 Vbeta primers and 13 Jbeta primers. Assay used: immunoSEQ multiplex PCR; TCRdb lists only in-frame clones, some missing. The table has about 130,000 clones, 80% seen once. The V and J genes are TRBV4-2 and TRBJ2-7; 7 nucleotides match TRBD2. The receptor was isolated from a man between 35 and 55 years old in good health and CMV-seronegative. Sequences were obtained from PBMCs. As DNA, the CDR3 is TGTGCCAGCAGCCAAGATCGGGGGGTCTCCTACGAGCAGTACTTC. This codes for CASSQDRGVSYEQYF.